This entry lists 12 T cell receptor beta chains sequenced from one sample in a study of control samples from healthy donors and cancer patients. Using immunoSEQ multiplex PCR, the repertoire was profiled, and TCRdb retains in-frame clones only, with some absent. The sample includes approximately 66,000 clones, 90% of them seen just once. The sample was PBMCs. These receptors were taken from a man in his fifties or sixties with colorectal cancer.

The rearrangement uses TRBV6-5 and TRBJ1-1, with TRBD1 as a possible D gene (6 bases). The germline V gene has CDR1 MNHEY and CDR2 SVGAGI. Trimming removed 7 bases at V and 5 bases at J, with 20 bases between. CDR3 length: 15 amino acids. CDR3 residues: CASTPSFPGQTEAFF. The CDR3 DNA is TGTGCCAGCACACCCTCCTTTCCGGGACAAACTGAAGCTTTCTTT.

The gene calls are TRBV4-3 and TRBJ2-1; D remains ambiguous. The V end lost 0 bases, the J end lost 3 bases, and 9 bases lay between the germline ends. The CDR3 is 15 residues long. The germline gives CDR1 LGHNA, CDR2 YSLEER. DNA of the CDR3: TGCGCCAGCAGCCAAGAGAGGCAGAGCTACAATGAGCAGTTCTTC. Residues: CASSQERQSYNEQFF.

The chain has TRBV7-3 and TRBJ2-1; D ambiguous. The CDR3 has 15 residues. V shed 2 bases and J shed 0 bases, with 8 bases lying between them. The V gene's germline CDR1 is SGHTA and CDR2 FQGTGA. CDR3 nucleotides: TGTGCCAGCAGCTTACGTCACAGCTCCTACAATGAGCAGTTCTTC. Amino acids: CASSLRHSSYNEQFF.

This sequence joins TRBV6-5 and TRBJ1-5, with 7 bases identical to TRBD1. The trim removed 7 bases at V and 6 bases at J, leaving 6 bases unmatched. CDR3 length equals 13 residues. Germline V lookup: CDR1 MNHEY, CDR2 SVGAGI. CDR3 sequence reads: CASTTGAGQPQHF. The CDR3 region has the DNA TGTGCCAGCACCACAGGGGCGGGTCAGCCCCAGCATTTT.

The rearrangement links TRBV9 to TRBJ2-5; either TRBD1 or TRBD2 may fit D (5 bases each). The CDR3 is made up of 13 amino acids. The germline gives CDR1 SGDLS, CDR2 YYNGEE. V lost 4 bases and J lost 5, with 12 bases in between. DNA for the CDR3: TGTGCCAGCAGCCCCCAGTGGGGGGAGACCCAGTACTTC. It yields the protein CASSPQWGETQYF.

J is TRBJ2-3 and V is TRBV6-1; D not certain. With 3 bases removed from V and 6 bases from J, the gap between germline ends came to 10 bases. Germline-derived CDR1 and CDR2 are MNHNS and SASEGT. This CDR3 has 13 residues. The CDR3 DNA sequence: TGTGCCAGCAGTGATGGCCTGGGGGATACGCAGTATTTT. This gives the protein CASSDGLGDTQYF.

This sequence joins TRBV28 and TRBJ1-5; D possibly corresponds to TRBD1 (5 bases). V was cut by 6 bases and J by 4 bases, with 10 bases left in between. The CDR3 loop spans 13 amino acids. The germline CDR1 and CDR2 sequences are MDHEN and SYDVKM. The CDR3 bases are TGTGCCAGCAGCCGGGACTCTAATCAGCCCCAGCATTTT. As protein: CASSRDSNQPQHF. Full variable domain (rest looked up from reference TRBV28 and TRBJ1-5): DVKVTQSSRYLVKRTGEKVFLECVQDMDHENMFWYRQDPGLGLRLIYFSYDVKMKEKGDIPEGYSVSREKKERFSLILESASTNQTSMYLCASSRDSNQPQHFGDGTRLSIL.

This chain joins TRBV7-2 and TRBJ2-5; 7 bases align to TRBD2. Germline CDR1 SGHTA, CDR2 FQGNSA. The ends lost 5 bases at V and 5 bases at J; junction bases unmatched: 5. The CDR3 length is 13 residues. CDR3 sequence (DNA): TGTGCCAGCAGCGTTATCGGGGGGGAGACCCAGTACTTC. Its translation is CASSVIGGETQYF.

CDR3 bases: TGTGCCAGCAGTTCTCCGGACGCCAGCTCTGGAAACACCATATATTTT. Protein product: CASSSPDASSGNTIYF. V and J are TRBV6-2 or TRBV6-3 and TRBJ1-3, with no clear D. The ends were cut back, 4 bases at V and 0 bases at J, with 13 bases in the middle. The germline gives CDR1 MNHEY, CDR2 SVGEGT. The CDR3 runs 16 residues.

J is TRBJ2-3 and V is TRBV6-2 or TRBV6-3; the D gene could be TRBD1 or TRBD2 (5 bases each). V shed 4 bases and J shed 4 bases, with 6 bases lying between them. Looked up from germline, CDR1 is MNHEY and CDR2 is SVGEGT. The CDR3 is 12 amino acids. The DNA of the CDR3 is TGTGCCAGCAGTTGGGGACCAGATACGCAGTATTTT. It specifies CASSWGPDTQYF.

The V gene is TRBV7-2, the J gene TRBJ2-7; D is tentatively TRBD1 or TRBD2 (6 bases each). CDR1 and CDR2 (germline): SGHTA, FQGNSA. The CDR3 contains 14 residues. Trimming cost V 1 base and J 5 bases, with 12 bases left between them. For the CDR3, the DNA is TGTGCCAGCAGCTTAGGAGGGGGGCCGGACGAGCAGTACTTC. It yields the protein CASSLGGGPDEQYF.

This sequence joins TRBV5-1 and TRBJ2-1, with D perhaps given as TRBD1 or TRBD2 (6 bases each). This CDR3 is built from 17 residues. In germline, CDR1 is SGHRS, CDR2 YFSETQ. The V gene lost 0 bases and the J gene lost 4 bases, with 17 bases spanning the gap. The CDR3 is CASSLEGGGAPYNEQFF. The CDR3 DNA is TGCGCCAGCAGCTTGGAAGGAGGGGGAGCACCTTACAATGAGCAGTTCTTC. Full variable domain (outside the CDR3, taken from reference TRBV5-1 and TRBJ2-1): KAGVTQTPRYLIKTRGQQVTLSCSPISGHRSVSWYQQTPGQGLQFLFEYFSETQRNKGNFPGRFSGRQFSNSRSEMNVSTLELGDSALYLCASSLEGGGAPYNEQFFGPGTRLTVL.